This T cell receptor (beta chain) was retrieved from a study of lymphopenia after photon versus proton radiotherapy. General study results and limits: Relative stability marked proton patients; photon patients lost diversity and naive cells. After lymphocyte nadir, photon-treated repertoires showed oligoclonal expansion, especially CD8+ Temra. Authors raise, but do not show, better survival with proton therapy.

This table comes from immunoSEQ multiplex PCR, and its TCRdb copy is limited to in-frame clones, with some not included. The sample records over 35,000 clones, just over 85% being singletons. As for this clone: Antigen unknown.

Germline CDR1 SGHVS, CDR2 FQNEAQ. Between the trimmed V and J ends, which lost 0 bases and 3 bases, there was a span of 6 bases. This CDR3 spans 14 amino acids. This TCR was recovered from a woman aged 70-85 years with pancreatic cancer. Some clones in this sample may be carry-over from other donors' samples. The V gene is TRBV7-8, the J gene TRBJ2-1, with a tentative D call TRBD2 (5 bases). The sequenced sample was peripheral blood, obtained from a patient treated with proton-based radiotherapy. The CDR3 nucleotides are TGTGCCAGCAGCTTAGCGGGAGACTACAATGAGCAGTTCTTC. Translation: CASSLAGDYNEQFF. Supplemented by reference TRBV7-8 and TRBJ2-1, the full variable domain reads GAGVSQSPRYKVAKRGQDVALRCDPISGHVSLFWYQQALGQGPEFLTYFQNEAQLDKSGLPSDRFFAERPEGSVSTLKIQRTQQEDSAVYLCASSLAGDYNEQFFGPGTRLTVL.